The sequence of this TCR beta chain was determined in a study of a mutant IDH1 vaccine in newly diagnosed glioma. For the study at large: Patients underwent eight vaccinations, which took place in weeks 1, 3, 5, 7, 11, 15, 19 and 23. Patients previously underwent radiotherapy, temozolomide, or both, and most underwent both. Vaccination started 4-6 weeks after radiotherapy alone, or with temozolomide cycles.

As concerns this clone: Its antigen is not known.

Clones were sequenced by immunoSEQ multiplex PCR, and TCRdb holds only the in-frame ones, with some missing. The sample holds 9,500 to 12,000 clones, roughly 87% seen once. Trimming removed 4 bases from V and 12 bases from J, with 13 bases in between. The CDR3 loop spans 12 amino acids. Germline lookup yields CDR1 SGHRS and CDR2 YFSETQ. The time point: week 5, during vaccination. Alongside topical imiquimod, each dose of vaccine comprised 300 ug of mutant IDH1 20-mer peptide. Each astrocytoma in the donors was new, WHO grade 3 or 4, IDH1-mutant and ATRX-lost. This sequence was found in a woman between 35 and 50 years old with glioma. Some clones in this sample may be carry-over from other donors' samples. The chain joins TRBV5-1 to TRBJ2-2; a weak D match, TRBD2 (5 bases). Sequences were derived from PBMCs, sampled from a glioma patient whose treatment included an IDH1 peptide vaccine. The CDR3 is CASSIEGFKLFF. The DNA of the CDR3 is TGCGCCAGCAGCATTGAGGGTTTTAAGCTGTTTTTT.